The T cell receptor (beta chain) described here comes from a study of shared clonotypes between healthy human individuals (dated by TCRdb to about 2020). In the study overall: The cohort included a few men and a couple of women between 18 and 49 years of age. For each donor, CD4 naive and CD4 memory were each run on three plates, CD8 naive on two plates, and CD8 memory on one plate. The study deeply sequenced blood TCR repertoires of about 5 healthy adults to estimate repertoire size and the extent of clonotype sharing between individuals. Different laboratories and diverse techniques were used to prepare libraries and sequence TCR repertoires, to increase sequencing depth and limit assay-specific biases. Between about 0.8 and 9 billion PBMCs per donor were obtained by leukapheresis. Paper-wide results and their limitations: Sampling was restricted to blood, and TCR repertoires in tissue are likely to differ from TCR repertoires in blood. The genetic and exposure-history diversity represented was limited by the small number of donors. When several donors were compared, the shared fraction of clonotypes was about 5% for naive CD4, less than 4% for naive CD8, more than 2% for memory CD4, and roughly 0.43% for memory CD8. Pairwise subsampling led to the expectation that sequencing depth would affect the degree of clonotype sharing among donors. Even with the large sequencing depth, rarefaction of the sorted-subset datasets indicated that sequencing was incomplete. Compared with non-shared clonotypes, clonotypes shared by all four sorted-subset donors had higher generation probabilities. Larger estimated clonotype richness was generally found for naive subsets than for memory subsets.

Healthy HIV-negative adults with no recently reported acute infections or vaccinations were included as donors. Every donor was a Caucasian adult residing in Nashville, Tennessee, USA. CD4+ T cells were enriched by magnetic negative selection; naive cells were then positively selected on CD45RA, and the negative fraction formed the memory subset. Blood was obtained by leukapheresis, after which PBMCs were separated by Ficoll-Histopaque density gradient centrifugation and cryopreserved in liquid nitrogen vapor phase. Analytical flow cytometry was used to check the purity and quantity of each magnetically sorted T cell population. Each sorted fraction had its genomic DNA isolated and then quantified by UV absorbance on a Nanodrop 2000c. The CDR3 holds 15 amino acids from the cysteine to the phenylalanine. Just CDR3 DNA is preserved here, 45 bases in frame from base 1. For this chain, trimming is 5 bases at the V end and 7 bases at the J end, and the number of junction bases without a gene match is 10. CDR1 and CDR2, looked up from the germline V gene, are MNHNS and SASEGT.

Regarding this clone: The specificity of this receptor is unknown. The sample holds no much larger clone one base away, and base qualities are not on file.

Using the deep immunoSEQ assay, TCR CDR3 regions were amplified from genomic DNA by multiplex PCR. For each cell subset, the extracted genomic DNA was distributed evenly across all wells of several immunoSEQ 96-well plates, and each plate served as one replicate. For sorted subsets, each replicate PCR was loaded with about 0.2 ug genomic DNA, equivalent to approximately 27,000 T cell genomes. The purified libraries were quantified using a Qubit 3.0 fluorometer, sized with a Bioanalyzer 2100, and then quantified again using the KAPA Library Quantification kit. Every immunoSEQ 96-well plate was sequenced on a dedicated single-read 150-cycle Illumina NextSeq 550 flow cell. In the source study's methods: Because the immunoSEQ output included only junctional sequences and no quality scores, the filtering could not be the same as the filtering used for full-length reads. To assign V/J genes and CDR3, sequences were annotated using PyIR, a Python wrapper for IgBLAST v1.9, with IMGT germline references. Any read was removed if the V/J assignment was weak (E-value above 1e-6), the CDR3 was missing, or the read contained stop codons, out-of-frame junctions, or ambiguous translated residues. V3J clonotypes were defined as sequences sharing an identical inferred V gene, J gene, and CDR3 amino acid sequence. Percentage overlap between repertoires was computed as shared unique clonotypes divided by the size of the smaller repertoire. Repertoire richness was assessed with RTK rarefaction, the Chao1 estimator, and Recon v2.1 estimates of unobserved clonotypes. For all TCRbeta clonotypes obtained by the gDNA method from a handful of donors, generation probabilities were computed with OLGA. Held by TCRdb, this immuneACCESS table contains in-frame sequences only and omits some clones. Under half of the omission traces to an unresolved V gene where checked; the cause of the rest is unknown. V, J and clone size are taken as reported in that table, and D and trimming were inferred from the DNA itself. This sample gives a few million clones in total; approximately 90% of them show up just once. The ten largest clones represent roughly 0.34% of the sample.

The V and J genes are TRBV6-1 and TRBJ2-2; TRBD2 lines up with 7 middle nucleotides. Input material: naive CD4+ T cells from PBMCs. The cell subset or site label on this specimen signifies: CD45RA+ positively selected. The sequence was obtained from a man younger than 30 in good health. Some clones in this sample may be carry-over from other donors' samples. CDR3 sequence: CASSIQTSVGGELFF. The DNA is as follows: TGTGCCAGCAGTATTCAAACTAGCGTCGGCGGGGAGCTGTTTTTT.